The 32 T cell receptor beta chains reported below all come from one sample, sequenced in a study of identical twins' blood T cells (dated by TCRdb to 2012 to 2014). The library was obtained by 5' RACE. Sequencing took place on an Illumina Genome Analyzer IIx. TCRdb trimmed the raw reads at Q25, called clones with MiXCR and kept productive beta chains. Rows with one shared CDR3 protein collapse into an entry with the most common genes and DNA. The sample includes hundreds of thousands of distinct CDR3 sequences, with about 28% observed a single time. Jointly, the top ten make up about 6% of the sample. The sequenced sample consisted of PBMCs. All receptors come from a woman aged 18 to 55 in good health.

This clonotype showed up just a few times. The V call is TRBV20-1, the J call TRBJ2-1, with D possibly being TRBD2 (5 bases). Germline V gene lookup returns CDR1 DFQATT and CDR2 SNEGSKA (reference sequence). V was clipped by 6 bases and J by 3 bases, with 18 bases between them. The CDR3 consists of 15 residues. The DNA of the CDR3 is TGCAGTGCGACCCTCCAGCGGACGCTCTACAATGAGCAGTTCTTC. Amino acid sequence: CSATLQRTLYNEQFF.

This clonotype was seen more than once but under ten times. V and J are TRBV29-1 and TRBJ2-7; 8 bases line up with TRBD1. This CDR3 comprises 14 residues. Germline V gene sequence: CDR1 SQVTM, CDR2 ANQGSEA. Trimming removed 0 bases from V and 5 bases from J; junction bases left unmatched: 6. CDR3 coding DNA: TGCAGCGTTGAAGATCAGGGGACAGGCGACGAGCAGTACTTC. Encoded protein: CSVEDQGTGDEQYF.

This clonotype came up many times. This chain joins TRBV10-3 and TRBJ1-4; 7 bases map to TRBD1. Germline CDR1 and CDR2: ENHRY and SYGVKD. Unmatched junction bases numbered 0, after V lost 3 bases and J lost 5 bases. The CDR3 covers 13 residues. DNA for the CDR3: TGTGCCATCAGTGACAGGGGGAATGAAAAACTGTTTTTT. Protein product: CAISDRGNEKLFF.

The chain couples TRBV20-1 to TRBJ1-2, with D unresolved. This CDR3 has 11 residues. V was pared by 7 bases and J by 3 bases, with 9 bases between. The germline CDR1 and CDR2 sequences are DFQATT and SNEGSKA (reference sequence). This CDR3 is CSGGGDYGYTF. In DNA, the CDR3 is TGCAGTGGGGGTGGGGACTATGGCTACACCTTC.

This CDR3 is CASSSSGGYGTEAFF. Written as DNA, the CDR3 is TGTGCCAGCAGCTCCTCGGGGGGGTATGGCACTGAAGCTTTCTTT. This chain connects TRBV7-9 to TRBJ1-1; TRBD1 is a possible D gene (5 bases). CDR3 length: 15 residues. V lost 4 bases and J 4 bases, leaving 16 bases between the germline ends. Germline CDR1 reads SEHNR; CDR2 reads FQNEAQ (reference sequence).

To note about this clonotype: A much larger clone differs by one base, so this may be a read error. The chain employs TRBV2 and TRBJ2-3, with a tentative D call TRBD1 (7 bases). Germline lookup yields CDR1 SNHLY and CDR2 FYNNEI. There are 14 residues in the CDR3. CDR3 DNA sequence: TGTGCCAGCAGCAGTAGCGGAGGGACAGATGCGCAGTATTTT. Its protein is CASSSSGGTDAQYF.

V gene TRBV11-2 combines with J gene TRBJ2-1; D unresolved. The germline gives CDR1 SGHAT, CDR2 FQNNGV. V shed 1 base and J shed 4 bases, with 8 bases lying between them. The CDR3 length is 14 residues. CDR3 region: CASSLVVLYNEQFF. The CDR3 DNA is TGTGCCAGCAGCTTAGTTGTACTTTACAATGAGCAGTTCTTC.

As to this clonotype: Likely a read error: the CDR3 ends without its conserved phenylalanine or tryptophan. J is TRBJ1-2 and V is TRBV20-1; the D gene is possibly TRBD1 (5 bases). This CDR3 has 12 residues. V lost 5 bases to trimming and J lost 6 bases, with 13 bases between them. From germline, CDR1 is DFQATT and CDR2 SNEGSKA (reference sequence). CDR3 in amino acids: CSALPGPHGYTI. In DNA, the CDR3 is TGCAGTGCTTTACCGGGGCCACATGGCTACACCATC.

This clonotype was picked up a small number of times. The gene calls are TRBV6-1 and TRBJ2-5; possible D gene TRBD2, 6 bases. Trimming shortened V by 4 bases and J by 5 bases, and 17 bases separated the two germline ends. This CDR3 is built from 15 residues. The germline gives CDR1 MNHNS, CDR2 SASEGT. Written as DNA, the CDR3 is TGTGCCAGCAGTGGTCACGGGGGAGTGGGCGAGACCCAGTACTTC. Amino acids: CASSGHGGVGETQYF.

The table lists this clonotype with a few counts. The chain recombines TRBV20-1 with TRBJ2-3; the match to TRBD2 covers 10 bases. The J segment lost 3 bases and the V segment lost 4 bases, leaving 19 bases of the junction unmatched. Germline V gives CDR1 DFQATT, CDR2 SNEGSKA (reference sequence). The CDR3 consists of 19 residues. CDR3 residues: CSAIQRISGGAVGTDTQYF. In DNA, the CDR3 is TGCAGTGCTATACAGAGGATCAGCGGGGGGGCCGTTGGAACAGATACGCAGTATTTT.

This rearrangement joins TRBV29-1 to TRBJ1-2, with D tentatively TRBD1 (5 bases). The germline V gene has CDR1 SQVTM and CDR2 ANQGSEA. This CDR3 is built from 11 residues. Trimming took off 7 bases at V and 4 bases at J, with 10 bases between the two ends. As DNA, the CDR3 is TGCAGCGCTTTCGACAGCTATGGCTACACCTTC. Protein product: CSAFDSYGYTF.

This clonotype was observed a handful of times. Written as DNA, the CDR3 is TGCAGCGTTGCGAAGCCTCAAGAGACCCAGTACTTC. It is translated as CSVAKPQETQYF. J is TRBJ2-5 and V is TRBV29-1; D call uncertain. V lost 4 bases to trimming and J lost 2 bases, with 8 bases between them. In germline, CDR1 is SQVTM, CDR2 ANQGSEA. The CDR3 runs to 12 residues. Complete variable domain (other parts from reference TRBV29-1 and TRBJ2-5): SAVISQKPSRDICQRGTSLTIQCQVDSQVTMMFWYRQQPGQSLTLIATANQGSEATYESGFVIDKFPISRPNLTFSTLTVSNMSPEDSSIYLCSVAKPQETQYFGPGTRLLVL.

V is TRBV5-1 and J is TRBJ1-3; D might be TRBD1 (5 bases). The CDR3 is 24 residues long. The V end lost 7 bases, the J end lost 4 bases, and 45 bases lay between the germline ends. Germline V gives CDR1 SGHRS, CDR2 YFSETQ. CDR3 coding DNA: TGCGCCAGCTATGACTACCCGGGGAAGGGAAGCAACACTCTCGGGGCAGCCCGCGGAAACACCATATATTTT. This sequence encodes CASYDYPGKGSNTLGAARGNTIYF.

The chain is built from TRBV14 and TRBJ2-7; D is uncertain. The CDR3 is 14 residues long. The germline CDR1 and CDR2 sequences are SGHDN and FVKESK. Deletions cut 2 bases from V and 4 bases from J, with 12 bases between. This CDR3 reads CASSQLLTEYEQYF. CDR3 nucleotides: TGTGCCAGCAGCCAACTATTGACGGAATACGAGCAGTACTTC.

The chain links TRBV6-2 or TRBV6-3 to TRBJ2-2, with D unclear. Trimming cost V 2 bases and J 4 bases, with 5 bases left between them. CDR3 length equals 13 residues. Germline CDR1 MNHEY, CDR2 SVGEGT. As DNA, the CDR3 is TGTGCCAGCAGTTACGTTGGCACCGGGGAGCTGTTTTTT. Its protein is CASSYVGTGELFF.

The DNA of the CDR3 is TGTGCCAGCAGTTACTTGTCTTCCAGGGCTGGTGAAAAACTGTTTTTT. Translation: CASSYLSSRAGEKLFF. The chain recombines TRBV6-5 with TRBJ1-4; D possibly corresponds to TRBD1 (5 bases). V was trimmed by 1 base and J by 7 bases, leaving 16 bases between them. This CDR3 spans 16 amino acids. Germline CDR1 and CDR2: MNHEY and SVGAGI.

Many counts were recorded for this clonotype. The V and J genes are TRBV2 and TRBJ2-2; 10 bases are a match to TRBD1. The CDR3 spans 13 residues. The germline gives CDR1 SNHLY, CDR2 FYNNEI. The J segment lost 5 bases and the V segment lost 8 bases, leaving 2 bases of the junction unmatched. CDR3 nucleotide sequence: TGTGCCAGCGAGGGACAGGGGACCGGGGAGCTGTTTTTT. Translated, it gives CASEGQGTGELFF.

This CDR3 is CASSLGQSYTGELFF. The DNA of the CDR3 is TGCGCCAGCAGCTTGGGACAGTCCTACACCGGGGAGCTGTTTTTT. V is TRBV5-1 and J is TRBJ2-2; possibly TRBD1 for D (5 bases). Trimming took off 0 bases at V and 3 bases at J, with 9 bases between the two ends. Germline values: CDR1 SGHRS, CDR2 YFSETQ. The CDR3 contains 15 residues.

This clonotype appeared a few times. CDR3 sequence (DNA): TGTGCCATCAGTGAGTCTCCAGGGGGGCAGTACTTC. Amino acid sequence: CAISESPGGQYF. This chain links TRBV10-3 with TRBJ2-7; TRBD1 matches at 7 bases. V lost 0 bases to trimming and J lost 9 bases; unmatched junction nucleotides: 2. The CDR3 extends over 12 amino acids. CDR1 ENHRY and CDR2 SYGVKD come from the germline V gene.

Here the CDR3 reads CANTWRGEAFF. The CDR3 nucleotides read TGTGCCAACACGTGGAGGGGGGAAGCTTTCTTT. This chain uses TRBV28 with TRBJ1-1; the D gene is possibly TRBD1 (6 bases). Germline V gives CDR1 MDHEN, CDR2 SYDVKM. The CDR3 runs to 11 residues. V gave up 10 bases and J gave up 8 bases, with 14 bases separating them.

V is TRBV7-2 and J is TRBJ1-5, with no clear D. Per germline, CDR1 SGHTA and CDR2 FQGNSA. V gave up 2 bases and J gave up 7 bases, with 9 bases separating them. The CDR3 has 13 residues. The CDR3 DNA is TGTGCCAGCAGCTTATCTTTGGAACAGCCCCAGCATTTT. Its protein product is CASSLSLEQPQHF.

This clonotype was recorded once. This may be a read error, as it is one base from a much larger clone. The V call is TRBV6-6, the J call TRBJ1-2; D not resolved. Germline loops: CDR1 MNHNY, CDR2 SVGAGI (reference sequence). Deletions cut 4 bases from V and 5 bases from J, with 14 bases between. The CDR3 extends over 14 amino acids. The CDR3 DNA follows: TGTGCCAGCAGTTCTCGCCAAGGGTGGTATGGCTACACCTTC. Translating it yields CASSSRQGWYGYTF.

Comments on this clonotype: A much larger clone differs from this one at a single base, so this may be a read error. The rearrangement uses TRBV11-2 and TRBJ1-2; 12 nucleotides line up with TRBD1. V trimming: 8 bases; J trimming: 10 bases; junction bases outside the gene matches: 8. Germline CDR1 SGHAT, CDR2 FQNNGV. The length of the CDR3 is 13 residues. The CDR3 DNA reads as TGTGCCAGCTCCGGGACAGGGGGCTCAATCTACACCTTC. Translating gives CASSGTGGSIYTF.

This clonotype was observed a handful of times. DNA for the CDR3: TGTGCCAGCAGTGATGTCAGGATGACGGGCGTTCTTTACACCGGGGAGCTGTTTTTT. Its protein is CASSDVRMTGVLYTGELFF. The chain couples TRBV7-8 to TRBJ2-2; D remains ambiguous. The CDR3 is 19 residues long. V shed 6 bases and J shed 3 bases, with 26 bases lying between them. Germline CDR1 SGHVS, CDR2 FQNEAQ.

Regarding this clonotype: Germline and junction disagree at one end, which may indicate a read error. The genes are TRBV7-9 and TRBJ2-1; D is ambiguous. Germline V CDR1 and CDR2: SEHNR, FQNEAQ (reference sequence). CDR3 length equals 13 residues. CDR3 sequence: CANSRKNDNEQFF. The CDR3 DNA reads as TGTGCCAACAGCCGAAAAAACGACAATGAGCAGTTCTTC.

This clonotype was picked up a small number of times. The chain has TRBV5-1 and TRBJ1-5; 9 positions agree with TRBD1. CDR1 is SGHRS, CDR2 YFSETQ, per germline. V was clipped by 3 bases and J by 5 bases; unmatched bases: 0. The CDR3 contains 13 residues. This CDR3 reads CASSWTGDQPQHF. DNA of the CDR3: TGCGCCAGCAGCTGGACAGGGGATCAGCCCCAGCATTTT.

This clonotype was seen repeatedly, ten times or more. Relative to the germline gene, one junction end is altered; a read error may explain this. This chain connects TRBV7-7 to TRBJ2-3, with a possible D match to TRBD1 (5 bases). CDR3 length: 15 residues. CDR1 SSHAT and CDR2 FNYEAQ come from the germline V gene (reference sequence). The DNA of the CDR3 is TGTGCTAGCAGTCCAGGGTGGTTGAGCACAGATACGCAGTATTTT. Translating gives CASSPGWLSTDTQYF.

The rearrangement joins TRBV20-1 to TRBJ2-2; TRBD2 agrees at 11 bases. CDR1 DFQATT and CDR2 SNEGSKA come from the germline V gene (reference sequence). The CDR3 consists of 16 residues. V shed 3 bases, J shed 2 bases, and the junction held 5 bases outside the gene matches. CDR3 nucleotides: TGCAGTGCTAGGTTTGGGACTAGCGGAAACACCGGGGAGCTGTTTTTT. Translation gives CSARFGTSGNTGELFF.

This chain links TRBV3-1 with TRBJ1-1, with TRBD1 matching 10 bases. In germline, CDR1 is LGHDT, CDR2 YNNKEL (reference sequence). V dropped 4 bases and J dropped 1; count of bases not matched to a gene: 9. This CDR3 comprises 17 residues. The CDR3 DNA reads TGTGCCAGCAGCCCGTGGGGGACAGGGGACTGGAACACTGAAGCTTTCTTT. Protein: CASSPWGTGDWNTEAFF.

In this sample, this clonotype turned up a few times. The V and J genes are TRBV12-3 or TRBV12-4 and TRBJ2-7; no firm D call. V lost 5 bases and J lost 5, with 10 bases in between. The CDR3 totals 12 residues. DNA for the CDR3: TGTGCCAGCAGTGCGGACGGAAACGAGCAGTACTTC. This sequence encodes CASSADGNEQYF.

The gene calls are TRBV5-1 and TRBJ1-1; D gene unclear. Trimming took off 8 bases at V and 4 bases at J, with 18 bases between the two ends. The CDR3 has 14 residues. CDR1 and CDR2 from the germline V gene are SGHRS and YFSETQ. Here the CDR3 DNA reads TGCGCCAGTACCACCCTCCGGGGAAGCACTGAAGCTTTCTTT. The encoded protein is CASTTLRGSTEAFF.

Only a few counts were recorded for this clonotype. The rearrangement joins TRBV6-5 to TRBJ1-1, with TRBD1 matching over 7 bases. The V gene's germline CDR1 is MNHEY and CDR2 SVGAGI. Trimming took 10 bases from V and 1 from J; bases not matched to a gene: 9. The CDR3 runs 14 residues. The CDR3 DNA reads as TGTGCCACCCACAGGGGTTCAGAGAACACTGAAGCTTTCTTT. Protein sequence: CATHRGSENTEAFF.